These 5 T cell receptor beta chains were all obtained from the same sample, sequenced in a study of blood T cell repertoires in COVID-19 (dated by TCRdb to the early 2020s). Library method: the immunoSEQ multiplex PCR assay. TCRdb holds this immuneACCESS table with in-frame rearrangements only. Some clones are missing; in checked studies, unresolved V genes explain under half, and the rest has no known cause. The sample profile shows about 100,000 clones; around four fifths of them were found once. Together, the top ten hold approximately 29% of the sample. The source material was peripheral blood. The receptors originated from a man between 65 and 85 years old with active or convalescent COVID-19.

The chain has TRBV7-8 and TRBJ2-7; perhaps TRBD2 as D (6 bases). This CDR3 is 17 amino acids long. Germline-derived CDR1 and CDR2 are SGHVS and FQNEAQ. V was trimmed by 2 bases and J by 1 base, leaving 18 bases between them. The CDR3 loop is CASSLNTGTLGSYEQYF. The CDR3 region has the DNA TGTGCCAGCAGCTTAAATACCGGGACTCTAGGATCCTACGAGCAGTACTTC.

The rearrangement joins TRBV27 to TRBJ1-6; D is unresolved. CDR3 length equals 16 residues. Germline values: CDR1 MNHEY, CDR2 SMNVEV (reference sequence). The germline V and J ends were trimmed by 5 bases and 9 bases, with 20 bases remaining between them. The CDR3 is CASSPTSSPAGSPLHF. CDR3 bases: TGTGCCAGCAGTCCCACCTCCTCCCCAGCGGGTTCACCCCTCCACTTT.

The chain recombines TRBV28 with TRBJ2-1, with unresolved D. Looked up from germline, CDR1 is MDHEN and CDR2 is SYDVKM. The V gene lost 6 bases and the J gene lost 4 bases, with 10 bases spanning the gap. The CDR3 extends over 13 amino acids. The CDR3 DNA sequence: TGTGCCAGCAGCGAGCCCGGGTACAATGAGCAGTTCTTC. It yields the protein CASSEPGYNEQFF.

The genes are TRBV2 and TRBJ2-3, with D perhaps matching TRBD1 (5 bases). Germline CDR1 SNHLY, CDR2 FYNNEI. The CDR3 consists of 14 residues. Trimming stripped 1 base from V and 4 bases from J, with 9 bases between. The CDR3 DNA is TGTGCCAGCAGTGAAGGGAGCAGGGCAGATACGCAGTATTTT. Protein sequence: CASSEGSRADTQYF.

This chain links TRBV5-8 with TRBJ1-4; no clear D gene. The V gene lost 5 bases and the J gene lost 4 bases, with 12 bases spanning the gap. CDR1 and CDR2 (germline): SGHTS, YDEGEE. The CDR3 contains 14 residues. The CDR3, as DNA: TGTGCCAGCAGGCGCGGGGTTATTAATGAAAAACTGTTTTTT. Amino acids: CASRRGVINEKLFF. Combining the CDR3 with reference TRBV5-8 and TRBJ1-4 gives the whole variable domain EAGVTQSPTHLIKTRGQQATLRCSPISGHTSVYWYQQALGLGLQFLLWYDEGEERNRGNFPPRFSGRQFPNYSSELNVNALELEDSALYLCASRRGVINEKLFFGSGTQLSVL.